The entry that follows covers one T cell receptor (beta chain) sequence. Data came from immunoSEQ multiplex PCR; TCRdb stores just in-frame clones and leaves some out. Of 350,000 to 450,000 clones listed, more than 80% are singletons. The entry originates in a study of control samples from healthy donors and cancer patients. This CDR3 comprises 14 residues. Germline loops: CDR1 SGHVS, CDR2 FQNEAQ. The junction had 3 bases not matched to a gene; V was cut back by 1 base and J by 7 bases. The clonotype was recovered from a man aged 40-49 years with head and neck cancer. Source material: PBMCs. This chain links TRBV7-8 with TRBJ1-5; 8 bases fit TRBD1. The CDR3 sequence is CASSLGTGHQPQHF. CDR3 DNA: TGTGCCAGCAGCTTAGGGACAGGGCACCAGCCCCAGCATTTT.